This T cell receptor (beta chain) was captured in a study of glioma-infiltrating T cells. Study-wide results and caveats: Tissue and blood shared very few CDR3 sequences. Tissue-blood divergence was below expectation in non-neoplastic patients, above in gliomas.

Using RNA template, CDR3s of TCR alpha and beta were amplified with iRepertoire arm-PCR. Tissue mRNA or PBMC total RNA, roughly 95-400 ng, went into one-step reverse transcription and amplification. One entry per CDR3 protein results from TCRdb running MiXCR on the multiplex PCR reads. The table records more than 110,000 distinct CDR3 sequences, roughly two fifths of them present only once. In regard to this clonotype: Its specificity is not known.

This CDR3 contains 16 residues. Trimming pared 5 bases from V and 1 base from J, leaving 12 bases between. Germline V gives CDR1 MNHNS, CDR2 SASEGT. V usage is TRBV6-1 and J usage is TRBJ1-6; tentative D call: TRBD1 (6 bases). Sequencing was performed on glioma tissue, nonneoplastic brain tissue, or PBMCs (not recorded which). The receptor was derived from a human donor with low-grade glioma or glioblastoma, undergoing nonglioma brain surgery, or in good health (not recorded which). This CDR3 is CASSTTGFSYNSPLHF. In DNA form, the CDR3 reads TGTGCCAGCAGTACTACAGGGTTTTCCTATAATTCACCCCTCCACTTT.